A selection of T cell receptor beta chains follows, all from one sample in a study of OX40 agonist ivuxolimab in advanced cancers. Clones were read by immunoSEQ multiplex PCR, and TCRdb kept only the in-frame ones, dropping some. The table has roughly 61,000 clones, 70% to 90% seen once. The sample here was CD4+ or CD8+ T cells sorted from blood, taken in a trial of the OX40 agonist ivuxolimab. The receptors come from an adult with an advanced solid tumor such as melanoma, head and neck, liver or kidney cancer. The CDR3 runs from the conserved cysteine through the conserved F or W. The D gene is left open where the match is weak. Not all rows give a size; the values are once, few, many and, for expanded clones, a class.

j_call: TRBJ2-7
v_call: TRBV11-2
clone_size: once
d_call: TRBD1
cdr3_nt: TGTGCCAGCAGCTTAGATCCGGGACAGGATAGCTCCTACGAGCAGTACTTC
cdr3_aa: CASSLDPGQDSSYEQYF

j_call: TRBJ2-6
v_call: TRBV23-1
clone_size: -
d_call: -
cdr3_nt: TGCGCCAGCAGTCAATCGGGAGAGACGGTCTCTGGGGCCAACGTCCTGACTTTC
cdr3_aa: CASSQSGETVSGANVLTF

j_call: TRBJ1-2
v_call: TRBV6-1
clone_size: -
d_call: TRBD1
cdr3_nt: TGTGCCAGCAGTCCCCACCAGACAGGGGGCTACACCTTC
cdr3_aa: CASSPHQTGGYTF

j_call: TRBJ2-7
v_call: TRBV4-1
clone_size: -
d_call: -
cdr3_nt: TGCGCCAGCAGCCAAGATGAGGGAGGACCCTACGAGCAGTACTTC
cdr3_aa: CASSQDEGGPYEQYF

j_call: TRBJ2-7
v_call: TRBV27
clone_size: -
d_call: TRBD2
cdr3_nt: TGTGCCAGCAGTTGGGGGCGGGGGGGTTCCTACGAGCAGTACTTC
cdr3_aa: CASSWGRGGSYEQYF

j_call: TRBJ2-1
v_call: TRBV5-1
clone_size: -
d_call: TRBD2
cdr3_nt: TGCGCCAGCAGCTTGGATACTAGCGGGGCCTACAATGAGCAGTTCTTC
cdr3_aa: CASSLDTSGAYNEQFF

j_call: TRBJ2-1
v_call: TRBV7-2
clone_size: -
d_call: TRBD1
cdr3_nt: TGTGCCAGCAGCTTAGCCGGGACAGGGGTCTACAATGAGCAGTTCTTC
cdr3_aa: CASSLAGTGVYNEQFF

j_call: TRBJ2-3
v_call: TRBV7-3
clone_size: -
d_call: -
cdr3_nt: TGTGCCAGCAGCCTCGATTCTCGGACGCAGTATTTT
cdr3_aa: CASSLDSRTQYF

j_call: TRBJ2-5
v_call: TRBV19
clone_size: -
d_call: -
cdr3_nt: TGTGCCAGTAGCCCGAGTAGCACCCAAGAGACCCAGTACTTC
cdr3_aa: CASSPSSTQETQYF

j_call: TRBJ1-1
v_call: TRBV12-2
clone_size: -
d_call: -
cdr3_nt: TGTGCAAGTCGCCCAGAGGGGAACACTGAAGCTTTCTTT
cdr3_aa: CASRPEGNTEAFF

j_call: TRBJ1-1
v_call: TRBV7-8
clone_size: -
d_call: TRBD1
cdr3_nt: TGTGCCAGCAGCTTAGCGGGACAGGGGAACACTGAAGCTTTCTTT
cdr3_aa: CASSLAGQGNTEAFF

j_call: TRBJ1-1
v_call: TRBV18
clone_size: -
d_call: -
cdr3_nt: TGTGCCAGCTCACCAGGGATGAACACTGAAGCTTTCTTT
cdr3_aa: CASSPGMNTEAFF

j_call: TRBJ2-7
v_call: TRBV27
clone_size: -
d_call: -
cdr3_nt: TGTGCCAGCATCGGCGGGACCTCCTACGAGCAGTACTTC
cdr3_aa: CASIGGTSYEQYF

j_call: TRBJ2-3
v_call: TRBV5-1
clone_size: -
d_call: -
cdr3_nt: TGCGCCAGCAGCTTGGAGGCCTCTAGGGCGCGCACAGATACGCAGTATTTT
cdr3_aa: CASSLEASRARTDTQYF

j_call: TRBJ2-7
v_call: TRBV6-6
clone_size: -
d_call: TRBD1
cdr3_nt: TGTGCCAGCAGTTACTCAGGACAGGGGATCTACGAGCAGTACTTC
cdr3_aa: CASSYSGQGIYEQYF

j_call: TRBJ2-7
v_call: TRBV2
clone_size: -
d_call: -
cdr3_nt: TGTGCCAGCAGGAAGGACCGGGACGGGGCCTACGAGCAGTACTTC
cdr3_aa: CASRKDRDGAYEQYF

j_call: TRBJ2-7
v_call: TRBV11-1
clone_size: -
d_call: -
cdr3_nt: TGTGCCAGCAGCCCACAGGGACCCTACGAGCAGTACTTC
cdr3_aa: CASSPQGPYEQYF

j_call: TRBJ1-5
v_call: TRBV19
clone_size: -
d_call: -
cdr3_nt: TGTGCCAGTAGTATAGGAGGTAGGGGGGGCTTTCAGCCCCAGCATTTT
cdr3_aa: CASSIGGRGGFQPQHF

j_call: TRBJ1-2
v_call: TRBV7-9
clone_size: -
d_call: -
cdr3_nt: TGTGCCAGCAGCGTAGAGCTTGGAGGGAGAGGCTATGGCTACACCTTC
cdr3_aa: CASSVELGGRGYGYTF

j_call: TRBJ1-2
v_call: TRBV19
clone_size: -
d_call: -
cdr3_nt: TGTGCCAGTAGTCCTCAACAGGGTTTAGATGGCTACACCTTC
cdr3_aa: CASSPQQGLDGYTF

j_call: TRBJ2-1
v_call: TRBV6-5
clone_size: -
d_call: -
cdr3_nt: TGTGCCAGCAGCCCAAATCCGTCCAATGAGCAGTTCTTC
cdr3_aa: CASSPNPSNEQFF

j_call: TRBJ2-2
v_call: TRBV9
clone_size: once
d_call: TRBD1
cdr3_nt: TGTGCCAGCAGCGCGGGACAGGGGGCCCCCGGGGAGCTGTTTTTT
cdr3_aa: CASSAGQGAPGELFF

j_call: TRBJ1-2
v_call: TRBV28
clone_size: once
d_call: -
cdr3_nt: TGTGCCAGCAGCTCGTGGGGGGTAGGTGGCTACACCTTC
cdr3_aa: CASSSWGVGGYTF

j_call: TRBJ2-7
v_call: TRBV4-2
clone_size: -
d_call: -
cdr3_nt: TGTGCCAGCAGCCCACCGGGACCACTCTACGAGCAGTACTTC
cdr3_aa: CASSPPGPLYEQYF

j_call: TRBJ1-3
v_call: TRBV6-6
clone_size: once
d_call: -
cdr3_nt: TGTGCCAGCAGTTCCCCTCGGGGGGCGAGAGGAAACACCATATATTTT
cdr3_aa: CASSSPRGARGNTIYF

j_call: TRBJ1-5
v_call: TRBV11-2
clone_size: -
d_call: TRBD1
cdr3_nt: TGTGCCAGCAGCTCCGGGACAGTTAGCAATCAGCCCCAGCATTTT
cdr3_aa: CASSSGTVSNQPQHF

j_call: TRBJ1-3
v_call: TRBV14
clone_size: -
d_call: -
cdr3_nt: TGTGCCAGCAGCCAACAGGCACACTCTATCTCTGGAAACACCATATATTTT
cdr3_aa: CASSQQAHSISGNTIYF

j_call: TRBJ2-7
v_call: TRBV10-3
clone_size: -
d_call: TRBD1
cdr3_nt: TGTGCCATCAGTGAGACCTCCTCCCGGACAGGGGGCTACGAGCAGTACTTC
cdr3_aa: CAISETSSRTGGYEQYF

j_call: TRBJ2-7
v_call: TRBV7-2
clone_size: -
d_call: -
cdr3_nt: TGTGCCAGCAGCTTTTGGCCCTACGAGCAGTACTTC
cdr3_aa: CASSFWPYEQYF

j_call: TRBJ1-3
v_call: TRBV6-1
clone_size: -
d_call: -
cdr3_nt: TGTGCCAGCAGTCCGCCGGGGAGGGGAGGAAACACCATATATTTT
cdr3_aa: CASSPPGRGGNTIYF

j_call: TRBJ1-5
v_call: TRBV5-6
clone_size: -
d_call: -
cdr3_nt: TGTGCCAGCAGCTTGGGGGGCAGGGACCATAGCAATCAGCCCCAGCATTTT
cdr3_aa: CASSLGGRDHSNQPQHF

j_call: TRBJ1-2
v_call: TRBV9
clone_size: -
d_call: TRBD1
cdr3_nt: TGTGCCAGCACCGCCCCCCAGACAGGGATAAGGGGTGGCTACACCTTC
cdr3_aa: CASTAPQTGIRGGYTF

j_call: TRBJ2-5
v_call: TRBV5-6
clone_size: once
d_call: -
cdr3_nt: TGTGCCAGCACCACGACAGACCAAGAGACCCAGTACTTC
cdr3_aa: CASTTTDQETQYF

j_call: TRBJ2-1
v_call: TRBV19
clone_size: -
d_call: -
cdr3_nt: TGTGCCAGTAGTATAGTAGCGAGTGGGGCGAGCTCCTACAATGAGCAGTTCTTC
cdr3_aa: CASSIVASGASSYNEQFF

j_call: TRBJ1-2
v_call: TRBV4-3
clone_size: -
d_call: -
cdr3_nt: TGCGCCAGCAGCCTAGATGGGTCCTATGGCTACACCTTC
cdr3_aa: CASSLDGSYGYTF

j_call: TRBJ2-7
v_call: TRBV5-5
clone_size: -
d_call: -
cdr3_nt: TGTGCCAGCAGCTTCCCCATCCGGGACTCCCCCTACGAGCAGTACTTC
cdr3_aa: CASSFPIRDSPYEQYF

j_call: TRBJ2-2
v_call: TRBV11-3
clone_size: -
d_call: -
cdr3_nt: TGTGCCAGCAGCTTAAGAGGCTTGAACACCGGGGAGCTGTTTTTT
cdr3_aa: CASSLRGLNTGELFF

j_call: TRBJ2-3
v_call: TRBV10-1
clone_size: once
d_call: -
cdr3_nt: TGCGCCAGCAGGGCTGGCTCGTCCACCACAGATACGCAGTATTTT
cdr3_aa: CASRAGSSTTDTQYF